This T cell receptor beta chain stems from a study of CD8 T cells in Susac syndrome. Study-level background: Of the sequenced Susac syndrome patients, about six had active disease and roughly eight were in remission.

With random hexamers, roughly 0.45 to 1 ug RNA was reverse transcribed. TCRdb ran MiXCR on the immunoSEQ multiplex PCR reads and lists one entry per CDR3 protein. The sample yields about 120,000 distinct CDR3 sequences, around 94% seen once. V gave up 1 base and J gave up 2 bases, with 9 bases separating them. The V gene's germline CDR1 is DFQATT and CDR2 SNEGSKA (reference sequence). The CDR3 runs to 14 residues. Diagnostic criteria for definite or probable disease, in their recently defined form, were met by the patients with Susac syndrome. The sequence was collected from a human donor with Susac syndrome. V and J are TRBV20-1 and TRBJ1-5; D gene uncertain. Source material: CD8+ T cells from PBMCs. The CDR3 loop reads CSARGELGNQPQHF. The CDR3 DNA sequence: TGCAGTGCTAGAGGGGAACTGGGCAATCAGCCCCAGCATTTT.